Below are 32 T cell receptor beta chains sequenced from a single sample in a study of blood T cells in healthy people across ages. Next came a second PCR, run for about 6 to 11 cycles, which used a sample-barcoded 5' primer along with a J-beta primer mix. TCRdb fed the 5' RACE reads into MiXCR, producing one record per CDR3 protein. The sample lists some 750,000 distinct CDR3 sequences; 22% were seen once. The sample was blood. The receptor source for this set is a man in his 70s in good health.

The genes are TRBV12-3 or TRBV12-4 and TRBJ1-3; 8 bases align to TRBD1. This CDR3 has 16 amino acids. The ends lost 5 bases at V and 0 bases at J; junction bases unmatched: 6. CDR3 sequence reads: CASSPSDRGSGNTIYF. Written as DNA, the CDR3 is TGTGCCAGCAGTCCCTCTGACAGGGGCTCTGGAAACACCATATATTTT.

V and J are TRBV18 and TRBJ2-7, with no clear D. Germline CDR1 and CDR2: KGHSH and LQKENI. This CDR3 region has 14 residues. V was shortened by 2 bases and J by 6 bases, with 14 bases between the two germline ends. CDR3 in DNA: TGTGCCAGCTCACCATCGGCCGGAATATTCGAGCAGTACTTC. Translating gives CASSPSAGIFEQYF.

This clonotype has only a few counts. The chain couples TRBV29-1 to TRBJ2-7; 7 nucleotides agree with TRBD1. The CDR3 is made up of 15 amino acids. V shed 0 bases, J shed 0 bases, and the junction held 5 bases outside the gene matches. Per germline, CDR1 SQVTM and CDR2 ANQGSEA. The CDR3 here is CSVEEKTGSSYEQYF. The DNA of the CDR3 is TGCAGCGTTGAAGAGAAGACAGGGAGCTCCTACGAGCAGTACTTC.

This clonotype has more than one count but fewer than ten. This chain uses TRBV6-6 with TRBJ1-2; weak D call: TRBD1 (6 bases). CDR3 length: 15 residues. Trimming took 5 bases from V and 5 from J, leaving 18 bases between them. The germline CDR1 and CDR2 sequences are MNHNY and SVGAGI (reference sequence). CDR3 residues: CASSHPGTSDYGYTF. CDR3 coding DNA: TGTGCCAGCAGTCACCCCGGGACAAGCGATTATGGCTACACCTTC.

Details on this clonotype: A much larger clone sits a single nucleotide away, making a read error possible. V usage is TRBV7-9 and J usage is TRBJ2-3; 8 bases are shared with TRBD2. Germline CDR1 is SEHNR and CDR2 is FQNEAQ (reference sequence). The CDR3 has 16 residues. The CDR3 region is CASSFNMAGGADMQYF. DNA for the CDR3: TGTGCCAGCAGCTTTAATATGGCGGGAGGTGCAGATATGCAGTATTTT.

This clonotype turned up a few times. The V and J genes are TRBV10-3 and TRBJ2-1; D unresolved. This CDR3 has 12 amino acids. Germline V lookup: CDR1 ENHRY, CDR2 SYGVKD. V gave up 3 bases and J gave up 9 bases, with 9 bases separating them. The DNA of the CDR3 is TGTGCCATCAGTGATAGGAGCCCTGAGCAGTTCTTC. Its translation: CAISDRSPEQFF.

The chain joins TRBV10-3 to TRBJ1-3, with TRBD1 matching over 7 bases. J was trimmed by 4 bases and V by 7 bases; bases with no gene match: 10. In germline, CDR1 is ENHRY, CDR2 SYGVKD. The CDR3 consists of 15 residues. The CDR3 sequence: CAITTDGRGGNTIYF. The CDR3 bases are TGTGCCATCACTACAGACGGCAGGGGGGGAAACACCATATATTTT.

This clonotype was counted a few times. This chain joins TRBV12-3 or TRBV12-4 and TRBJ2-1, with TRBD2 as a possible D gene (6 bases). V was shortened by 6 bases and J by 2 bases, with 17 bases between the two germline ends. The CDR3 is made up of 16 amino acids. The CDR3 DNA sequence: TGTGCCAGCAGCCCAAACGTAGCGGATGCCTACAATGAGCAGTTCTTC. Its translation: CASSPNVADAYNEQFF.

The CDR3 here is CASRMSGTDAGYTF. The DNA for the CDR3 is TGTGCCAGCAGGATGTCCGGGACAGATGCCGGCTACACCTTC. The chain employs TRBV2 and TRBJ1-2; 7 bases fit TRBD1. The ends lost 6 bases at V and 8 bases at J; junction bases unmatched: 12. CDR1 is SNHLY, CDR2 FYNNEI, per germline. The length of the CDR3 is 14 residues.

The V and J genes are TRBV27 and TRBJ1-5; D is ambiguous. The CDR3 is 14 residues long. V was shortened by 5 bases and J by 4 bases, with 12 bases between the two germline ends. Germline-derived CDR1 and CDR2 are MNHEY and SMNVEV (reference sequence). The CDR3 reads CASSLGFGNQPQHF. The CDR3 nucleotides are TGTGCCAGCAGTCTCGGTTTCGGGAATCAGCCCCAGCATTTT.

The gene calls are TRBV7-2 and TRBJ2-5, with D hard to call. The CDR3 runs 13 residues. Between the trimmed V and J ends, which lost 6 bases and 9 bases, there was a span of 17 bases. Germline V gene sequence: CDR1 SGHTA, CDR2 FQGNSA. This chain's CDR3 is CASSSNSAAPQYF. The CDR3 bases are TGTGCCAGCAGTTCGAACTCGGCGGCCCCCCAGTACTTC.

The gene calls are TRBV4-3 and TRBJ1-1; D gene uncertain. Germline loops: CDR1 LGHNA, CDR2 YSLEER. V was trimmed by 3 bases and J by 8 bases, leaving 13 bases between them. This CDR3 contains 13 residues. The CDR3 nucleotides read TGCGCCAGCAGCCAGGGATTGGATAGGGAAGCTTTCTTT. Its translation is CASSQGLDREAFF.

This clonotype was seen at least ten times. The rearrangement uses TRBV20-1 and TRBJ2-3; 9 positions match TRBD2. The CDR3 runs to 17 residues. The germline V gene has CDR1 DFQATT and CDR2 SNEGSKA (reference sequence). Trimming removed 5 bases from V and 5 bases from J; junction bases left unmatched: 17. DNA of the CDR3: TGCAGTGCTCCCCCGTGGGAGGCGGGGGGGCCCGAAGATACGCAGTATTTT. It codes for CSAPPWEAGGPEDTQYF.

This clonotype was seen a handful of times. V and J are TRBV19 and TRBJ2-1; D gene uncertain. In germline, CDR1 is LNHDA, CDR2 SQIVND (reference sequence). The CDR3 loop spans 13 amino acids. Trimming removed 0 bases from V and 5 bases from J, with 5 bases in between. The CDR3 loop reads CASSIEAHNEQFF. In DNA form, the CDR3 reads TGTGCCAGTAGTATAGAGGCCCACAATGAGCAGTTCTTC.

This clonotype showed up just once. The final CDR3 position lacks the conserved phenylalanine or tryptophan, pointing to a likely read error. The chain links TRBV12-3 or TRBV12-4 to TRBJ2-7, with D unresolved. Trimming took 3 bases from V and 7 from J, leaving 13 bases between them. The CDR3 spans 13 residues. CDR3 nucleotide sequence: TGTGCCAGCAGTTTGATCGGGTCGGCTGAGCAGTACTGC. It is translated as CASSLIGSAEQYC.

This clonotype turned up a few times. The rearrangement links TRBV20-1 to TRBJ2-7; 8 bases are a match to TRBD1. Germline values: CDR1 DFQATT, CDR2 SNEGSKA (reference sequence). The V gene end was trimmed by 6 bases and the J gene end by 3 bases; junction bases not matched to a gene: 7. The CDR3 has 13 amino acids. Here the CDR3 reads CSAPSGQVYEQYF. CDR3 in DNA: TGCAGTGCCCCATCGGGACAGGTCTACGAGCAGTACTTC.

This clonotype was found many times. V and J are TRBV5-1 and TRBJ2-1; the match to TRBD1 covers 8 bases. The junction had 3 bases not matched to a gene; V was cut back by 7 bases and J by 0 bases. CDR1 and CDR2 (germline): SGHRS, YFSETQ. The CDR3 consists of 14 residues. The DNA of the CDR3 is TGCGCCAGCGGACAGGGTAGCTCCTACAATGAGCAGTTCTTC. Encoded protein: CASGQGSSYNEQFF.

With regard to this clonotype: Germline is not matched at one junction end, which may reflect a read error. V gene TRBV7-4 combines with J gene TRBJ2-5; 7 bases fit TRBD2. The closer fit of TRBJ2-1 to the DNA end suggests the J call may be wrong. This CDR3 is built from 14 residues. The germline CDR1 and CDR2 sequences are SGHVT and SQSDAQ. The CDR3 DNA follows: TGTGCCAGCAGCCCCCGGGACTACTACAATAAGCAGTTCTTC. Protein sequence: CASSPRDYYNKQFF.

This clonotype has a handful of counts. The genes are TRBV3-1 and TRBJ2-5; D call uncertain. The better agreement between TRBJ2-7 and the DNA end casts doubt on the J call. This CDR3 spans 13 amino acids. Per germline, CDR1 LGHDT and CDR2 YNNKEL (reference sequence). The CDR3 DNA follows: TGTGCCAGCAGCCAAGATCTAAGGTCCGAGCAGTACTTC. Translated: CASSQDLRSEQYF.

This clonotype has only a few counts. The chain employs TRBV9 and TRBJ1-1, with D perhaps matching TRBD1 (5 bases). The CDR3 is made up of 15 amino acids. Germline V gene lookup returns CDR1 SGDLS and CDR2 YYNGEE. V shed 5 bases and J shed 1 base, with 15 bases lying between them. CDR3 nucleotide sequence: TGTGCCAGCAGGCCAGGCGGGGCCGAGAACACTGAAGCTTTCTTT. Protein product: CASRPGGAENTEAFF.

The CDR3 loop reads CASSPIQGNEQYV. In DNA form, the CDR3 reads TGTGCCAGCTCACCGATACAGGGAAACGAGCAGTACGTC. V usage is TRBV18 and J usage is TRBJ2-7; D perhaps matches TRBD1 (6 bases). The CDR3 is 13 residues long. Trimming took off 3 bases at V and 5 bases at J, with 11 bases between the two ends. CDR1 is KGHSH and CDR2 is LQKENI in the germline V gene.

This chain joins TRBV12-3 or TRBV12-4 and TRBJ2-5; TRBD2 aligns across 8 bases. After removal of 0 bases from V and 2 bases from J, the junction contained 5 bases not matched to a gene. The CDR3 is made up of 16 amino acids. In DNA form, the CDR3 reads TGTGCCAGCAGTTTAGCGGGAGGGACTAGACAAGAGACCCAGTACTTC. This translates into CASSLAGGTRQETQYF.

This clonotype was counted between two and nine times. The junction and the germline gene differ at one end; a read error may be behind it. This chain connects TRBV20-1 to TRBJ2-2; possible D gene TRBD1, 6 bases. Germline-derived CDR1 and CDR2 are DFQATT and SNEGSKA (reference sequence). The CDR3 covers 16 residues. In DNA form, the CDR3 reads TGCAGTGCTGGAGAACGTGGGACACCGAACACCGGGGAGCTGTTTTTT. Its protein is CSAGERGTPNTGELFF.

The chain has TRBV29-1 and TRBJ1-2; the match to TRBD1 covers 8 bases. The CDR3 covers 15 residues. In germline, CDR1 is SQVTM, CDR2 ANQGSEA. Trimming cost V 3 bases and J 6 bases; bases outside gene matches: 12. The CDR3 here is CSVDGTGGLSDGYTF. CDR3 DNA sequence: TGCAGCGTTGACGGGACAGGTGGATTGTCAGATGGCTACACCTTC.

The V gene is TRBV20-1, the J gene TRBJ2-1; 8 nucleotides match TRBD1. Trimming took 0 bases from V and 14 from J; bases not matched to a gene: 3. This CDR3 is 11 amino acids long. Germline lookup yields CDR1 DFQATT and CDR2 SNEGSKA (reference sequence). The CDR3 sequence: CSARDQDREFF. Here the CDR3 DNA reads TGCAGTGCTAGAGATCAGGACAGGGAGTTCTTC.

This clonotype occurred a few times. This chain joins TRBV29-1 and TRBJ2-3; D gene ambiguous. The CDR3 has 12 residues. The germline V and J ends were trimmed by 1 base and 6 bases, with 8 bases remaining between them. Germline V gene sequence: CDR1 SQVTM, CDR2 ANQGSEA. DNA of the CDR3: TGCAGCGTTGAAGTCCTGGAGGATACGCAGTATTTT. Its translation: CSVEVLEDTQYF.

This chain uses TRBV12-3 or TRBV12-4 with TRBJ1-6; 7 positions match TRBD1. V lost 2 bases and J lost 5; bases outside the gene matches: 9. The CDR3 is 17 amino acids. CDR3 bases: TGTGCCAGCAGTTTAAGAGCCGGGACAGTCGATAATTCACCCCTCCACTTT. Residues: CASSLRAGTVDNSPLHF.

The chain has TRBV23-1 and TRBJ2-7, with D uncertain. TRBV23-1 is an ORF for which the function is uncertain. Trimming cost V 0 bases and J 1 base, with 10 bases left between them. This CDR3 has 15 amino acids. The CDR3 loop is CASSQSTTYSYEQYF. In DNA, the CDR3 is TGCGCCAGCAGTCAATCGACGACGTATTCCTACGAGCAGTACTTC.

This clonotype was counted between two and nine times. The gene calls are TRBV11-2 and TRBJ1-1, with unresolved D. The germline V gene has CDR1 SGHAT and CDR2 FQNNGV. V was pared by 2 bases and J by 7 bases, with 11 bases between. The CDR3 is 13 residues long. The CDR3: CASSLWNYGEAFF. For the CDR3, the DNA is TGTGCCAGCAGCTTATGGAATTACGGTGAAGCTTTCTTT.

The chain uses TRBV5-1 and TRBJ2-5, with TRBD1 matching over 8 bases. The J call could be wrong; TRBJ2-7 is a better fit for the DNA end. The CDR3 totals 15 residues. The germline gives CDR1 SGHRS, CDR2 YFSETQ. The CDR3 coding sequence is TGCGCCAGCAGCTTGGGGACAGGGAGTTTCGACGAGCAGTACTTC. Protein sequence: CASSLGTGSFDEQYF.

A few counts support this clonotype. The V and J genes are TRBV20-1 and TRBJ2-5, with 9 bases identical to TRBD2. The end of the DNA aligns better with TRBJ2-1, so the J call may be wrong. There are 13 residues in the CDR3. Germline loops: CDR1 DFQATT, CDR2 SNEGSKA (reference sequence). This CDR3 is CSEASGKESEQFF. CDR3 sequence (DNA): TGCAGTGAGGCTAGCGGGAAAGAGAGTGAGCAGTTCTTC.

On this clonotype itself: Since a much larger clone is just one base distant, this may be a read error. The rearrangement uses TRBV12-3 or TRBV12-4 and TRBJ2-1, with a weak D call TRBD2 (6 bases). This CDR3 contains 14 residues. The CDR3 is CVSSLGGSYNEQFF. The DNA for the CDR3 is TGTGTCAGCAGCCTCGGGGGCTCCTACAATGAGCAGTTCTTC.